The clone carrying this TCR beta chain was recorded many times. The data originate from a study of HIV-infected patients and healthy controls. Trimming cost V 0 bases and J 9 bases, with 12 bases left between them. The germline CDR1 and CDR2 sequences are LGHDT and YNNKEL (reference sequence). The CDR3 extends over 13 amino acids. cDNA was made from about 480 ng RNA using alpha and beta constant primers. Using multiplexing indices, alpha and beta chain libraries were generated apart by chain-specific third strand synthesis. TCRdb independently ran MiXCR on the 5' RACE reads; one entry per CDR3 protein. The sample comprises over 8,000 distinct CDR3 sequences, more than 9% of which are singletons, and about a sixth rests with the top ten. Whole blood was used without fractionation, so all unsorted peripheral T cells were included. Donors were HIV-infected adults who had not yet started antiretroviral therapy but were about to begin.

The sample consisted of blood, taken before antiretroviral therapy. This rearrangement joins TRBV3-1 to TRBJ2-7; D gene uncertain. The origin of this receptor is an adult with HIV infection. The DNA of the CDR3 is TGTGCCAGCAGCCAAGATTCTTTTTCCCGGCAGTACTTC. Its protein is CASSQDSFSRQYF.